These 21 T cell receptor beta chains originate from one sample sequenced in a study of T cells in Graves' hyperthyroidism and ophthalmopathy. The investigators amplified TCR beta CDR3 regions from RNA transcripts. When the TCR CDR3 underwent first-round RT-PCR, the HTBI primer set was used. One entry per CDR3 protein, called by TCRdb with MiXCR from the multiplex PCR reads. The sample carries about 420,000 distinct CDR3 sequences, roughly an eighth recorded once. Sequencing was done on a sample of blood. All receptors come from a woman aged 18-29 years with Graves' hyperthyroidism.

The rearrangement links TRBV9 to TRBJ2-4; D might be TRBD1 or TRBD2, each matching 6 bases. The CDR3 covers 17 residues. Trimming shortened V by 0 bases and J by 8 bases, and 21 bases separated the two germline ends. Germline loops: CDR1 SGDLS, CDR2 YYNGEE. The chain's CDR3 is CASSVEPPGGGIDIQYF. CDR3 nucleotide sequence: TGTGCCAGCAGCGTAGAGCCCCCCGGAGGGGGTATAGACATTCAGTACTTC.

This clonotype was counted at least ten times. The chain combines TRBV11-1 with TRBJ2-1; 11 nucleotides match TRBD2. Germline CDR1 SGHAT, CDR2 FQDESV (reference sequence). V lost 3 bases and J lost 9; bases outside the gene matches: 10. The CDR3 covers 16 residues. Here the CDR3 reads CASSLSTSGTRGEQFF. The CDR3 nucleotides are TGTGCCAGCAGCTTGTCGACTAGCGGGACCCGGGGTGAGCAGTTCTTC.

This clonotype was seen many times. The rearrangement joins TRBV20-1 to TRBJ2-1; 9 bases are shared with TRBD2. Germline CDR1 is DFQATT and CDR2 is SNEGSKA (reference sequence). CDR3 length equals 15 residues. Trimming took 6 bases from V and 9 from J; bases not matched to a gene: 15. The CDR3 region has the DNA TGCAGTGCCCCTCCCGGACTAGCGTGGAGGGGTGAGCAGTTCTTC. This sequence encodes CSAPPGLAWRGEQFF.

This clonotype was observed many times. The chain joins TRBV28 to TRBJ2-3, with D possibly being TRBD2 (5 bases). The CDR3 length is 17 residues. The ends were cut back, 5 bases at V and 2 bases at J, with 20 bases in the middle. CDR1 is MDHEN, CDR2 SYDVKM, per germline. The CDR3 DNA sequence: TGTGCCAGCAGTCCGCCCGCGATCAGAGGGAACACAGATACGCAGTATTTT. Its translation: CASSPPAIRGNTDTQYF.

As to this clonotype: A much larger clone is a single base away; this may be a read error. The gene calls are TRBV13 and TRBJ2-7; D gene uncertain. The end of the DNA fits TRBJ2-1 better, so the J call may be wrong. This CDR3 has 15 residues. Germline V gene lookup returns CDR1 PRHDT and CDR2 FYEKMQ (reference sequence). CDR3 region: CASSPGPSTAYEQFF. The CDR3 bases are TGTGCCAGCAGCCCCGGGCCGTCAACAGCCTACGAGCAGTTCTTC.

Ten or more counts support this clonotype. The V and J genes are TRBV12-3 or TRBV12-4 and TRBJ1-1; a possible D gene is TRBD1 (6 bases). The CDR3 totals 17 residues. Trimming cost V 5 bases and J 4 bases, with 23 bases left between them. The CDR3 loop is CASSPRRQGGYGTEAFF. CDR3 DNA sequence: TGTGCCAGCAGTCCCCGCCGACAAGGGGGATATGGCACTGAAGCTTTCTTT.

This clonotype was recorded many times. V gene TRBV28 combines with J gene TRBJ2-4; TRBD2 matches 7 bases. CDR1 is MDHEN and CDR2 is SYDVKM in the germline V gene. This CDR3 contains 15 residues. Germline trimming cut 7 bases from V and 0 bases from J; bases unmatched to any gene: 6. The chain's CDR3 is CASTGGSLAKNIQYF. CDR3 nucleotides: TGTGCCAGCACGGGCGGGAGCCTAGCCAAAAACATTCAGTACTTC.

In its sample, this clonotype was seen many times. The chain carries TRBV12-3 or TRBV12-4 and TRBJ2-3; D is undetermined. The V and J ends lost 4 bases and 5 bases respectively, with 16 bases between them. The CDR3 has 15 amino acids. CDR3 in amino acids: CASSSALGLGDTQYF. CDR3 nucleotides: TGTGCCAGCAGTTCGGCCTTAGGGTTGGGAGATACGCAGTATTTT.

V is TRBV7-9 and J is TRBJ1-5, with D perhaps matching TRBD1 (5 bases). The CDR3 length is 12 residues. Germline V gene sequence: CDR1 SEHNR, CDR2 FQNEAQ (reference sequence). With 3 bases removed from V and 6 bases from J, the gap between germline ends came to 6 bases. The CDR3 region is CASSFRGQPQHF. The CDR3 DNA is TGTGCCAGCAGCTTTAGGGGTCAGCCCCAGCATTTT.

This clonotype was counted at least ten times. The chain combines TRBV5-1 with TRBJ2-3; maybe TRBD2 (5 bases). The V gene lost 0 bases and the J gene lost 2 bases, with 10 bases spanning the gap. This CDR3 region has 15 residues. CDR1 and CDR2 from the germline V gene are SGHRS and YFSETQ. The CDR3 sequence: CASSLGEIDTDTQYF. The CDR3 coding sequence is TGCGCCAGCAGCTTGGGGGAGATTGACACAGATACGCAGTATTTT.

This clonotype was detected ten times or more. The rearrangement joins TRBV7-2 to TRBJ2-7; tentatively, D is TRBD2 (5 bases). The CDR3 covers 13 residues. V was clipped by 3 bases and J by 6 bases, with 12 bases between them. CDR1 is SGHTA, CDR2 FQGNSA, per germline. CDR3 sequence: CASSLGSVFEQYF. CDR3 in DNA: TGTGCCAGCAGCTTGGGTAGCGTATTCGAGCAGTACTTC.

This clonotype has a handful of counts. The chain joins TRBV30 to TRBJ1-2; D is uncertain. Trimming shortened V by 1 base and J by 3 bases, and 15 bases separated the two germline ends. Looked up from germline, CDR1 is GTSNPN and CDR2 is SVGIG (reference sequence). This CDR3 region has 15 residues. CDR3 loop: CAWSGDRARYYGYTF. The CDR3 nucleotides read TGTGCCTGGAGTGGAGACCGGGCGCGCTACTATGGCTACACCTTC.

Many counts were recorded for this clonotype. This chain joins TRBV5-8 and TRBJ2-1, with TRBD1 as a possible D gene (6 bases). CDR3 size: 14 residues. The ends were cut back, 4 bases at V and 5 bases at J, with 13 bases in the middle. Per germline, CDR1 SGHTS and CDR2 YDEGEE. The CDR3 here is CASSPTGHNNEQFF. The DNA of the CDR3 is TGTGCCAGCAGCCCCACGGGACACAACAATGAGCAGTTCTTC. Full variable domain (remainder filled in from reference TRBV5-8 and TRBJ2-1): EAGVTQSPTHLIKTRGQQATLRCSPISGHTSVYWYQQALGLGLQFLLWYDEGEERNRGNFPPRFSGRQFPNYSSELNVNALELEDSALYLCASSPTGHNNEQFFGPGTRLTVL.

V usage is TRBV10-3 and J usage is TRBJ1-2; a weak D match, TRBD1 (5 bases). Per the germline V gene, CDR1 is ENHRY and CDR2 is SYGVKD. This CDR3 contains 19 residues. V shed 4 bases and J shed 0 bases, with 24 bases lying between them. This chain's CDR3 is CAISASAQGATKTNYGYTF. CDR3 DNA sequence: TGTGCCATCAGTGCGTCCGCCCAAGGGGCGACCAAAACTAACTATGGCTACACCTTC.

This clonotype was detected many times. The chain employs TRBV9 and TRBJ2-1, with D possibly called TRBD1 or TRBD2 (5 bases each). Trimming left V 3 bases short and J 5 bases short, with 12 bases between. In germline, CDR1 is SGDLS, CDR2 YYNGEE. CDR3 length: 14 amino acids. Here the CDR3 reads CASSEGTSHNEQFF. DNA for the CDR3: TGTGCCAGCAGCGAGGGGACCAGTCACAATGAGCAGTTCTTC.

This clonotype was seen repeatedly, ten times or more. CDR3 coding DNA: TGTGCCAGCAAAGGGTCGTCGGGGACAGGATCCTACAATGAGCAGTTCTTC. This translates into CASKGSSGTGSYNEQFF. This rearrangement joins TRBV28 to TRBJ2-1; 8 nucleotides line up with TRBD1. With V trimmed by 7 bases and J by 1 base, 12 bases remained unmatched. The CDR3 runs to 17 residues. Germline values: CDR1 MDHEN, CDR2 SYDVKM. The complete variable domain, with remaining parts taken from reference TRBV28 and TRBJ2-1, reads DVKVTQSSRYLVKRTGEKVFLECVQDMDHENMFWYRQDPGLGLRLIYFSYDVKMKEKGDIPEGYSVSREKKERFSLILESASTNQTSMYLCASKGSSGTGSYNEQFFGPGTRLTVL.

This clonotype came up many times. This chain connects TRBV5-6 to TRBJ2-7; D is possibly TRBD2 (5 bases). V lost 4 bases, J lost 2 bases, and 7 bases lay in between. The CDR3 covers 12 residues. Germline V lookup: CDR1 SGHDT, CDR2 YYEEEE. CDR3 amino acids: CASSVGTYEQYF. The CDR3 DNA follows: TGTGCCAGCAGCGTCGGGACCTACGAGCAGTACTTC.

This clonotype was seen at least ten times. The chain carries TRBV28 and TRBJ2-5, with 10 bases fitting TRBD2. Germline V CDR1 and CDR2: MDHEN, SYDVKM. V was pared by 4 bases and J by 5 bases, with 13 bases of the junction left unmatched. There are 17 residues in the CDR3. The CDR3 here is CASSSHGLAEGGETQYF. DNA of the CDR3: TGTGCCAGCAGTTCCCATGGACTAGCGGAGGGTGGGGAGACCCAGTACTTC.

This clonotype was recorded at least ten times. CDR3 amino acids: CASKNSGNSGNTIYF. The DNA of the CDR3 is TGTGCCAGCAAGAACTCGGGGAACTCTGGAAACACCATATATTTT. The chain uses TRBV2 and TRBJ1-3; D is unclear. Germline CDR1 SNHLY, CDR2 FYNNEI. Trimming took off 7 bases at V and 0 bases at J, with 13 bases between the two ends. CDR3 length equals 15 residues.

V usage is TRBV30 and J usage is TRBJ1-2; D unclear. Germline V lookup: CDR1 GTSNPN, CDR2 SVGIG (reference sequence). This CDR3 region has 12 residues. Trimming removed 1 base at V and 7 bases at J, with 10 bases between. This CDR3 reads CAWSEGFSGYTF. For the CDR3, the DNA is TGTGCCTGGAGTGAAGGGTTTAGTGGCTACACCTTC.

This clonotype appeared many times. The chain joins TRBV28 to TRBJ2-1; 8 nucleotides match TRBD2. This CDR3 has 15 amino acids. Germline-derived CDR1 and CDR2 are MDHEN and SYDVKM. Trimming at V came to 1 base and at J to 6 bases, leaving 5 bases not matched to a gene. The CDR3 reads CASSLFGGGANEQFF. As DNA, the CDR3 is TGTGCCAGCAGTTTATTCGGGGGGGGGGCCAATGAGCAGTTCTTC.